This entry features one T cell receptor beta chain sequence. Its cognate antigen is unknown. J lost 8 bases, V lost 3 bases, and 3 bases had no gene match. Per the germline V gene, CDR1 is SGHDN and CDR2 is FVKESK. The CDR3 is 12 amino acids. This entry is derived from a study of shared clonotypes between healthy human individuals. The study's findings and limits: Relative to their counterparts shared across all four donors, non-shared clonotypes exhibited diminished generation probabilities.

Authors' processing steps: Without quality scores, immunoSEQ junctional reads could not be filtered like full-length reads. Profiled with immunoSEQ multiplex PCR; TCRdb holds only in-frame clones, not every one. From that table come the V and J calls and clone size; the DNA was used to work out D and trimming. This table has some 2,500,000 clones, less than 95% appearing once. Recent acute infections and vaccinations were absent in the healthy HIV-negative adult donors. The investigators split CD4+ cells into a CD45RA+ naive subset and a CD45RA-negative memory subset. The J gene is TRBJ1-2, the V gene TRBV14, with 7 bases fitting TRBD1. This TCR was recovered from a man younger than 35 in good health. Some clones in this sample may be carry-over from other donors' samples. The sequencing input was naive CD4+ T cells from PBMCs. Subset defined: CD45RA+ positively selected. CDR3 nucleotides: TGTGCCAGCAGCCAGACAGGGAACGGCTACACCTTC. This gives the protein CASSQTGNGYTF.